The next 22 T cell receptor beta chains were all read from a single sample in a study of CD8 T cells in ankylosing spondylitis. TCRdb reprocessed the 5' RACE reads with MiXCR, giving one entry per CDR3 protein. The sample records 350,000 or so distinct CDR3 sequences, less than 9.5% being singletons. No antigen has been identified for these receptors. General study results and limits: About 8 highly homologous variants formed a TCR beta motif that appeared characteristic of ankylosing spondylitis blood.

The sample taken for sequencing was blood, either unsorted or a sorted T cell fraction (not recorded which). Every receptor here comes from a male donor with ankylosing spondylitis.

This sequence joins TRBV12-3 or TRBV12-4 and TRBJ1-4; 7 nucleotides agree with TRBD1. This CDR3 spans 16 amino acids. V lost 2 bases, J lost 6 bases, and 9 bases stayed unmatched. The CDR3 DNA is TGTGCCAGCAGTTTACAAGGGGGCGCGACTCATGAAAAACTGTTTTTT. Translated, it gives CASSLQGGATHEKLFF.

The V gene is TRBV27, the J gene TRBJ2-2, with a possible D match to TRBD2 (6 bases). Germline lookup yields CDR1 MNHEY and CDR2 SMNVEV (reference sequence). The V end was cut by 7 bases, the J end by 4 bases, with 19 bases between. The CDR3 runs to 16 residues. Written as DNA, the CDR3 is TGTGCCAGCACCCGCGGAGGGGCCCGGGGCACCGGGGAGCTGTTTTTT. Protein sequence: CASTRGGARGTGELFF.

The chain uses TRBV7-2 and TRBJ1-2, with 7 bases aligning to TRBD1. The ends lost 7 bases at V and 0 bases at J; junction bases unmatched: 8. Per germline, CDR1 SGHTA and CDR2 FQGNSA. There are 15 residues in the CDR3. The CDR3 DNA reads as TGTGCCAGCACCCCTGGACAGGCGACTAACTATGGCTACACCTTC. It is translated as CASTPGQATNYGYTF.

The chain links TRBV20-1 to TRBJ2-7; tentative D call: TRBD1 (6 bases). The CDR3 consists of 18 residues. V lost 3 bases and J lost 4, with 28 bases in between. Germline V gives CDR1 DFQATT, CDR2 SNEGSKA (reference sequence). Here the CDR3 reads CSARDRKTSARGAYEQYF. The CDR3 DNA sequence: TGCAGTGCTAGGGACAGAAAAACGAGCGCCCGAGGGGCGTACGAGCAGTACTTC.

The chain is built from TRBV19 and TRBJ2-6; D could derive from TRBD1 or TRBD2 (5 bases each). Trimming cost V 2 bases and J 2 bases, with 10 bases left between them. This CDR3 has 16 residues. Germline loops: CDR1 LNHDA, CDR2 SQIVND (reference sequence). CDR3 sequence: CASSIMGVTGANVLTF. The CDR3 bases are TGTGCCAGTAGTATAATGGGGGTCACTGGGGCCAACGTCCTGACTTTC.

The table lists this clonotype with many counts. The CDR3 is CASSLGAGASNEQYF. The CDR3 coding sequence is TGCGCCAGCAGCTTGGGAGCGGGAGCTAGTAACGAGCAGTACTTC. The genes are TRBV5-1 and TRBJ2-7; 8 nucleotides line up with TRBD2. Germline V CDR1 and CDR2: SGHRS, YFSETQ. This CDR3 contains 15 residues. J gave up 5 bases and V 0 bases, and 7 bases lay outside the gene matches.

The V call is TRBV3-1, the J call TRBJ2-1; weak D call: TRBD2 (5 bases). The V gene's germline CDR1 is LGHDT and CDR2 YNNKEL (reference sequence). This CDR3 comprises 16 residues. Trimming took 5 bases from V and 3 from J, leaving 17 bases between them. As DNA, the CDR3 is TGTGCCAGCAGCTCGTTCGCGGGCCGGGGCTACAATGAGCAGTTCTTC. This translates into CASSSFAGRGYNEQFF.

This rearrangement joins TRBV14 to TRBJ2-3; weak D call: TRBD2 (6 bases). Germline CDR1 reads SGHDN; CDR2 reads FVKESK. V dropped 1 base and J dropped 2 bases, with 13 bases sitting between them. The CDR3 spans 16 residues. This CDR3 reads CASSQVAGRLTDTQYF. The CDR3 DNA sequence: TGTGCCAGCAGCCAAGTGGCGGGACGGCTCACAGATACGCAGTATTTT.

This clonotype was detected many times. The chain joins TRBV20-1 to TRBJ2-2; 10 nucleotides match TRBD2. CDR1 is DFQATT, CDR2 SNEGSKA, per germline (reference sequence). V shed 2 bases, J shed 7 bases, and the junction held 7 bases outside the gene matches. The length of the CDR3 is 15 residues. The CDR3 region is CSARKAGGPHGELFF. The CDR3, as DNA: TGCAGTGCTAGAAAAGCGGGAGGGCCCCACGGGGAGCTGTTTTTT.

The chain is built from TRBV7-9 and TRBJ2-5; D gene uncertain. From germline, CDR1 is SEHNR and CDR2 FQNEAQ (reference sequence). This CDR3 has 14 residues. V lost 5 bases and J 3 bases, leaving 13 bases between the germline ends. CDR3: CASSRGGVEETQYF. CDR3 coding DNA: TGTGCCAGCAGCCGCGGTGGGGTCGAAGAGACCCAGTACTTC.

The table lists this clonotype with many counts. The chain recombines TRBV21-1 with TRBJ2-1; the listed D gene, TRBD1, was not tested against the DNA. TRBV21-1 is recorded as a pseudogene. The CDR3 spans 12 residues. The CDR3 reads CASSNCRGDTLF. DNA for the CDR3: TGTGCCAGCAGCAACTGTAGGGGCGACACGCTCTTC.

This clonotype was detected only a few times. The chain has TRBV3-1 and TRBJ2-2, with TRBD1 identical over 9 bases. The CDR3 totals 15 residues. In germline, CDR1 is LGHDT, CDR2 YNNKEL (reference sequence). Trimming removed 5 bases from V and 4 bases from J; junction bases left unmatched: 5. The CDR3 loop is CASSGQGQATGELFF. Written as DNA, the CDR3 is TGTGCCAGCAGCGGACAGGGGCAGGCCACCGGGGAGCTGTTTTTT.

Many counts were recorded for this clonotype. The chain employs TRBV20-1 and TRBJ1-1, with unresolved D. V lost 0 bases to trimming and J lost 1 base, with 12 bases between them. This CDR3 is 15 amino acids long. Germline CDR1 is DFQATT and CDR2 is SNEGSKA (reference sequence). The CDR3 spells CSARDLAGRNTEAFF. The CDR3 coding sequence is TGCAGTGCTAGAGATCTGGCAGGCCGGAACACTGAAGCTTTCTTT.

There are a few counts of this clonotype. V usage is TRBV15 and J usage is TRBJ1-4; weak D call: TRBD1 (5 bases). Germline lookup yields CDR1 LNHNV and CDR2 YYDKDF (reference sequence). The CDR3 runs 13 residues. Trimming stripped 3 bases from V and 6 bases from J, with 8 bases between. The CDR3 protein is CATSRVGDEKLFF. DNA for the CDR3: TGTGCCACCAGCAGGGTGGGGGATGAAAAACTGTTTTTT.

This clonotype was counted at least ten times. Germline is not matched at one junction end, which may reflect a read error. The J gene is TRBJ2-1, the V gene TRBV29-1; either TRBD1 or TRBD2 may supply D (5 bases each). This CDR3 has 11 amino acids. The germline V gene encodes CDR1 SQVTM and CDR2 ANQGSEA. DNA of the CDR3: TGCAGCGTATCCGGGGCCCCTTTAACAATCTTC. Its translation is CSVSGAPLTIF.

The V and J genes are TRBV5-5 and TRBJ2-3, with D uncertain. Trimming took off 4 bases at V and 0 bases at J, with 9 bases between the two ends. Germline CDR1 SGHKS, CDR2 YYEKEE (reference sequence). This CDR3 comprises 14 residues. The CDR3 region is CASSPTLSTDTQYF. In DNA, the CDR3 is TGTGCCAGCAGCCCGACACTTAGCACAGATACGCAGTATTTT.

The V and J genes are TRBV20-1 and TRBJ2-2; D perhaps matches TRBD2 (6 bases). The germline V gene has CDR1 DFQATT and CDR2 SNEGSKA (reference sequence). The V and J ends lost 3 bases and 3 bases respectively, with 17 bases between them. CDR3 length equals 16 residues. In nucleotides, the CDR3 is TGCAGTGCTAGGGGAGCGGGCGCTCGGGACACCGGGGAGCTGTTTTTT. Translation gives CSARGAGARDTGELFF.

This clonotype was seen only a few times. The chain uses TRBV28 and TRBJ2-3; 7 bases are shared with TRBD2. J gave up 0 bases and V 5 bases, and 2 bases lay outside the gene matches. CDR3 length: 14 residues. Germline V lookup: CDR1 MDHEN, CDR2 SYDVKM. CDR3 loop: CASSRLASTDTQYF. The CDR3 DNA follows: TGTGCCAGCAGTAGACTAGCTAGCACAGATACGCAGTATTTT.

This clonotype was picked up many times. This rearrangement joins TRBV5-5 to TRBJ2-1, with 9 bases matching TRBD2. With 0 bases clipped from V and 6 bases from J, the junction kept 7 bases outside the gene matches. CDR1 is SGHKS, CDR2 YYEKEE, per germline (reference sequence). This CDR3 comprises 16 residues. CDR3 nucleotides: TGTGCCAGCAGCTTGGGGGGTCTAGCGGGACGCAATGAGCAGTTCTTC. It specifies CASSLGGLAGRNEQFF. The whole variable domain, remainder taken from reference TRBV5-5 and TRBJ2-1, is DAGVTQSPTHLIKTRGQQVTLRCSPISGHKSVSWYQQVLGQGPQFIFQYYEKEERGRGNFPDRFSARQFPNYSSELNVNALLLGDSALYLCASSLGGLAGRNEQFFGPGTRLTVL.

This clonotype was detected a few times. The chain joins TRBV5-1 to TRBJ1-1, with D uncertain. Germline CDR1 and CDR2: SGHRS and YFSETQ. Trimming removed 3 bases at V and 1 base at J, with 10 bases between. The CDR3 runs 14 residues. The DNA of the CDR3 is TGCGCCAGCAGCTACGGACTGCCGAACACTGAAGCTTTCTTT. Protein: CASSYGLPNTEAFF.

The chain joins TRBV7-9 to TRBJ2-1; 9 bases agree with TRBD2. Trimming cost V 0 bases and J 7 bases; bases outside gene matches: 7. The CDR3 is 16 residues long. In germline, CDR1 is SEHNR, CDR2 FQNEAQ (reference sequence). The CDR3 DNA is TGTGCCAGCAGCTTAGCCGGGACTAGCCGAGGTAATGAGCAGTTCTTC. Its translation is CASSLAGTSRGNEQFF.

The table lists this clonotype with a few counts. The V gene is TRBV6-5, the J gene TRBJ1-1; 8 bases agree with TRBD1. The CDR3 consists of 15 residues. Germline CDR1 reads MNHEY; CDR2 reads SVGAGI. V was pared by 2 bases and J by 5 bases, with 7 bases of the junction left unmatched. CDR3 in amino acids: CASSYTDRGGTEAFF. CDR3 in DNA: TGTGCCAGCAGTTACACAGACAGGGGTGGAACTGAAGCTTTCTTT.